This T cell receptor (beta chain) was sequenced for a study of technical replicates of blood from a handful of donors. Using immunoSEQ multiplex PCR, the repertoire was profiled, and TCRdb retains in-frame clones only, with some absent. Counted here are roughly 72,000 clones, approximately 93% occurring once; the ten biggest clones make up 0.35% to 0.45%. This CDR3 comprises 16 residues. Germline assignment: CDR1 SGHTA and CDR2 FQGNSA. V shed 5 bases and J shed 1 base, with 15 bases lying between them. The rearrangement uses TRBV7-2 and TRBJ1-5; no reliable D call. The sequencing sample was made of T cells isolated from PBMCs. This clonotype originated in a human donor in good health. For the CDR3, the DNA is TGTGCCAGCAGCCGCAGACCCGGGAGCAGCAATCAGCCCCAGCATTTT. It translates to CASSRRPGSSNQPQHF.